The rows below give T cell receptor beta chains drawn from one sample of a study of blood T cell repertoires in COVID-19. The table came from immunoSEQ multiplex PCR; TCRdb's copy has only in-frame clones and leaves some out. The data show just over 150,000 clones, approximately 90% seen once. Sequences were obtained from peripheral blood. The receptors shown here come from a man aged 30 to 45 with COVID-19, enrolled during active disease. Each CDR3 is given with its conserved first and last residue. Fields, in order: V gene, J gene, clone size, D gene, CDR3 protein, CDR3 DNA. A D gene is named only where the DNA matches it firmly. Size tells how often a clone was seen (once, few, many) or the class of an expanded clone, and some rows leave it out.

TRBV19	TRBJ2-7	NA	TRBD1	CASSIETGSYEQYF	TGTGCCAGTAGTATTGAGACAGGGTCCTACGAGCAGTACTTC
TRBV15	TRBJ2-2	NA	TRBD1	CATSRVGTGTNTGELFF	TGTGCCACCAGCAGAGTCGGGACAGGGACGAACACCGGGGAGCTGTTTTTT
TRBV5-4	TRBJ2-7	NA	TRBD2	CASSDIAGHYEQYF	TGTGCCAGCAGTGACATAGCGGGGCACTACGAGCAGTACTTC
TRBV14	TRBJ1-4	NA	TRBD1	CASSQGGTGGGEKLFF	TGTGCCAGCAGCCAAGGAGGGACAGGGGGAGGAGAAAAACTGTTTTTT
TRBV3-1/TRBV3-2	TRBJ1-2	NA	NA	CASSQQNYGYTF	TGTGCCAGCAGCCAACAGAACTATGGCTACACCTTC
TRBV7-2	TRBJ2-1	NA	NA	CASSPREGHNEQFF	TGTGCCAGCAGCCCTCGCGAGGGCCACAATGAGCAGTTCTTC
TRBV5-1	TRBJ1-3	NA	NA	CASSPWTGTGNTIYF	TGCGCCAGCAGCCCGTGGACGGGAACTGGAAACACCATATATTTT
TRBV7-2	TRBJ2-1	NA	NA	CASSSQSVYNEQFF	TGTGCCAGCAGCTCTCAGTCAGTCTACAATGAGCAGTTCTTC
TRBV6-6	TRBJ2-5	NA	NA	CASSPPPRLGEETQYF	TGTGCCAGCAGTCCCCCTCCCCGACTAGGGGAAGAGACCCAGTACTTC
TRBV19	TRBJ2-7	NA	NA	CASSIGSTSYEQYF	TGTGCCAGTAGTATAGGCAGTACCTCCTACGAGCAGTACTTC
TRBV30	TRBJ2-3	NA	TRBD1	CAWSGGQITDTQYF	TGTGCCTGGAGTGGGGGACAGATCACAGATACGCAGTATTTT
TRBV6-5	TRBJ1-4	NA	NA	CASRSSGGIEKLFF	TGTGCCAGCAGGTCATCGGGGGGGATTGAAAAACTGTTTTTT
TRBV6-2/TRBV6-3	TRBJ2-1	NA	NA	CASRPKGLYTEQFF	TGTGCCAGCAGACCTAAGGGACTTTATACTGAGCAGTTCTTC
TRBV15	TRBJ1-6	NA	NA	CATSSPRDSNSPLHF	TGTGCCACCAGCAGCCCTCGGGACTCTAATTCACCCCTCCACTTT
TRBV19	TRBJ1-5	NA	TRBD1	CASSGGQRNQPQHF	TGTGCCAGTAGTGGGGGACAGCGCAATCAGCCCCAGCATTTT
TRBV12-3/TRBV12-4	TRBJ2-3	once	NA	CASSLGLVNTQYF	TGTGCCAGCAGTTTAGGACTAGTCAATACGCAGTATTTT
TRBV11-2	TRBJ2-3	NA	TRBD2	CASSLRFSGGRARSGQYF	TGTGCCAGCAGCTTGCGCTTCTCTGGCGGGAGGGCCCGTTCGGGGCAGTATTTT
TRBV4-3	TRBJ2-2	NA	NA	CASSTRNTGELFF	TGCGCCAGCAGCACTAGGAACACCGGGGAGCTGTTTTTT
TRBV4-2	TRBJ2-2	NA	TRBD2	CASSQDPGLAETNTGELFF	TGTGCCAGCAGCCAAGACCCCGGACTAGCGGAAACGAACACCGGGGAGCTGTTTTTT
TRBV18	TRBJ1-1	once	NA	CASSPRFPEGEAFF	TGTGCCAGCTCACCACGGTTTCCAGAGGGTGAAGCTTTCTTT
TRBV28	TRBJ2-7	NA	TRBD2	CASSLGGSGNEQYF	TGTGCCAGCAGTTTGGGAGGGTCCGGGAACGAGCAGTACTTC
TRBV5-8	TRBJ1-5	NA	TRBD1	CASSPSDRGSNQPQHF	TGTGCCAGCAGCCCGTCGGACAGGGGGAGCAATCAGCCCCAGCATTTT
TRBV2	TRBJ2-3	few	NA	CASSEPGVPPYTQYF	TGTGCCAGCAGTGAACCCGGGGTGCCCCCATATACGCAGTATTTT
TRBV18	TRBJ2-7	NA	NA	CASSPQNRVLYEQYF	TGTGCCAGCTCACCACAAAACAGGGTCCTCTACGAGCAGTACTTC
TRBV7-9	TRBJ1-1	NA	NA	CASSGGENTEAFF	TGTGCCAGCAGCGGGGGGGAAAACACTGAAGCTTTCTTT
TRBV19	TRBJ1-5	NA	NA	CASRPQERANQPQHF	TGTGCCAGTAGGCCTCAGGAGAGGGCCAATCAGCCCCAGCATTTT
TRBV19	TRBJ2-3	NA	TRBD2	CASSIGLAGTDTQYF	TGTGCCAGTAGTATCGGTCTAGCGGGCACAGATACGCAGTATTTT
TRBV9	TRBJ2-3	NA	NA	CASSPRTPIHTDTQYF	TGTGCCAGCAGCCCTCGGACACCCATTCACACAGATACGCAGTATTTT
TRBV28	TRBJ2-7	NA	TRBD1	CASSLAQGTGGVEQYF	TGTGCCAGCAGTTTAGCCCAAGGGACAGGGGGCGTCGAGCAGTACTTC
TRBV3-1/TRBV3-2	TRBJ1-6	NA	NA	CASSQLTVTDGNNSPLHF	TGTGCCAGCAGCCAATTGACAGTTACCGACGGTAATAATTCACCCCTCCACTTT
TRBV7-9	TRBJ1-6	few	NA	CASSYPDSNSPLHF	TGTGCCAGCAGCTACCCGGACAGTAATTCACCCCTCCACTTT
TRBV2	TRBJ1-6	NA	NA	CASSPREPLGSPLHF	TGTGCCAGCAGCCCTAGGGAGCCACTGGGATCACCCCTCCACTTT
TRBV19	TRBJ2-3	NA	NA	CASSIGQGKADTQYF	TGTGCCAGTAGTATAGGTCAGGGGAAGGCAGATACGCAGTATTTT
TRBV7-9	TRBJ1-2	NA	NA	CAPARANYGYTF	TGTGCCCCAGCACGGGCTAACTATGGCTACACCTTC
TRBV5-1	TRBJ1-1	NA	NA	CASSFSSIQEAFF	TGCGCCAGCAGCTTTTCTTCGATTCAGGAAGCTTTCTTT
TRBV28	TRBJ1-5	NA	TRBD1	CASSLPGQLHYSNQPQHF	TGTGCCAGCAGTTTACCGGGACAGTTACATTATAGCAATCAGCCCCAGCATTTT
TRBV10-3	TRBJ2-1	NA	TRBD2	CAIKPTSGDNEQFF	TGTGCCATCAAACCGACTAGCGGGGACAATGAGCAGTTCTTC
TRBV9	TRBJ2-7	NA	TRBD2	CASSVLAGGPNEQYF	TGTGCTAGCAGCGTCTTAGCGGGAGGGCCTAACGAGCAGTACTTC
TRBV9	TRBJ2-7	NA	NA	CASSVDAGEQYF	TGTGCCAGCAGCGTAGATGCGGGCGAGCAGTACTTC
TRBV5-1	TRBJ2-3	NA	NA	CASSLAASGGGVTDTQYF	TGCGCCAGCAGCTTGGCCGCTAGCGGAGGGGGGGTAACAGATACGCAGTATTTT
TRBV19	TRBJ1-4	once	NA	CASSTGIEEKLFF	TGTGCCAGTAGTACAGGGATCGAGGAAAAACTGTTTTTT
TRBV28	TRBJ2-7	few	NA	CASSLTVGAGSSYEQYF	TGTGCCAGCAGTTTAACGGTCGGAGCGGGCAGCTCCTACGAGCAGTACTTC
TRBV14	TRBJ2-2	NA	TRBD1	CASSRLQGTGELFF	TGTGCCAGCAGCCGGTTACAGGGGACCGGGGAGCTGTTTTTT
TRBV7-9	TRBJ1-2	NA	TRBD1	CASSPRTGGYGYTF	TGTGCCAGCAGCCCACGGACAGGGGGATATGGCTACACCTTC
TRBV9	TRBJ1-3	NA	TRBD1	CASSVVGGAGNTIYF	TGTGCCAGCAGCGTAGTAGGGGGCGCGGGAAACACCATATATTTT
TRBV27	TRBJ2-5	many	NA	CASSFTDHQETQYF	TGTGCCAGCAGTTTTACAGATCACCAAGAGACCCAGTACTTC
TRBV13	TRBJ2-7	NA	TRBD1	CASSNRGQGKYEQYF	TGTGCCAGCAGCAACAGGGGGCAGGGAAAATACGAGCAGTACTTC
TRBV27	TRBJ1-5	NA	NA	CASSLGGNNQPQHF	TGTGCCAGCAGTCTCGGGGGTAACAATCAGCCCCAGCATTTT
TRBV9	TRBJ1-2	NA	NA	CASSYTPGGGDGYTF	TGTGCCAGCAGCTATACTCCGGGAGGGGGAGATGGCTACACCTTC